Each of the 5 T cell receptor beta chains below was sequenced from the same sample in a study of OX40 agonist ivuxolimab in advanced cancers. Profiling relied on immunoSEQ multiplex PCR, and the TCRdb table lists in-frame clones only, not all of them. The sample holds tens of thousands of clones, 81% seen once. Specimen: CD4+ or CD8+ T cells sorted from blood, collected in a trial of the OX40 agonist ivuxolimab. The receptors were sampled from an adult with an advanced solid tumor such as melanoma, head and neck, liver or kidney cancer.

This sequence joins TRBV7-8 and TRBJ2-7; no definite D call. V gave up 2 bases and J gave up 3 bases, with 8 bases separating them. The germline V gene encodes CDR1 SGHVS and CDR2 FQNEAQ. CDR3 length: 13 amino acids. CDR3 amino acids: CASSLINGYEQYF. CDR3 sequence (DNA): TGTGCCAGCAGCTTAATAAACGGCTACGAGCAGTACTTC.

The genes are TRBV6-6 and TRBJ2-7, with D uncertain. Per germline, CDR1 MNHNY and CDR2 SVGAGI (reference sequence). V was pared by 5 bases and J by 2 bases, with 16 bases between. The CDR3 loop spans 15 amino acids. Here the CDR3 reads CASSKGSSPPYEQYF. The CDR3 bases are TGTGCCAGCAGTAAAGGTAGCTCACCACCCTACGAGCAGTACTTC.

This rearrangement joins TRBV6-5 to TRBJ1-1; unclear D gene. The CDR3 contains 13 residues. Per germline, CDR1 MNHEY and CDR2 SVGAGI. The ends were cut back, 2 bases at V and 1 base at J, with 5 bases in the middle. DNA for the CDR3: TGTGCCAGCAGTTACGAACAGAACACTGAAGCTTTCTTT. Translated, it gives CASSYEQNTEAFF.

This clone was observed a single time. This chain links TRBV27 with TRBJ2-1; no clear D. CDR3 length equals 16 residues. Germline loops: CDR1 MNHEY, CDR2 SMNVEV (reference sequence). Trimming pared 6 bases from V and 0 bases from J, leaving 15 bases between. The CDR3 reads CASSKHQISSYNEQFF. The CDR3 region has the DNA TGTGCCAGCAGCAAACACCAGATTAGCTCCTACAATGAGCAGTTCTTC.

This clone was seen only once. The chain recombines TRBV28 with TRBJ2-3; D might be TRBD1 (6 bases). The CDR3 runs 15 residues. Germline lookup yields CDR1 MDHEN and CDR2 SYDVKM. The V gene lost 5 bases and the J gene lost 4 bases, with 16 bases spanning the gap. CDR3 DNA: TGTGCCAGCAGTGGGGGCGGATCTTTGGCAGATACGCAGTATTTT. Its translation: CASSGGGSLADTQYF.